The T cell receptor beta chain under discussion was sequenced for a study of T cell repertoires in cytomegalovirus infection. Looking at the study overall: The study used recently identified HLA-C-restricted and well-studied HLA-B-restricted CMV epitopes. Through public TCR beta signatures, both CMV infection and matching HLA type were indicated.

TCRdb passed the reads through MiXCR, listing each CDR3 protein once. The sample carries 300,000 to 400,000 distinct CDR3 sequences, almost 30% recorded once. The V end was cut by 4 bases, the J end by 0 bases, with 13 bases between. CDR3 length equals 17 residues. Germline CDR1 and CDR2: LGHDT and YNNKEL (reference sequence). Study-wide findings and caveats: What dominated the ex vivo response were HLA-C-restricted CMV-specific TCR beta clonotypes. Cumulative frequency of public TCR beta families picked out carriers of CMV plus the relevant HLA.

On this clonotype: The antigen is undetermined.

This sequence joins TRBV3-1 and TRBJ1-6; D gene unclear. The material sequenced was cultured PBMCs, taken from culture after CMV antigen stimulation. This clonotype originated in a human donor in good health (CMV status not recorded). Some clones in this sample may be carry-over from other donors' samples. CDR3 coding DNA: TGTGCCAGCAGCCGCCGGGCGGGGAGCTCCTATAATTCACCCCTCCACTTT. It codes for CASSRRAGSSYNSPLHF.